This T cell receptor beta chain appears in the sequencing data of a study of blood T cells in healthy people across ages. This clonotype came up a few times. A second PCR, run for 7 to 11 cycles, used a sample-barcoded 5' primer plus a J-beta primer mix. TCRdb ran MiXCR on the 5' RACE reads and lists one entry per CDR3 protein. The sample consists of about 670,000 distinct CDR3 sequences, less than 45% of them appearing once. Isolating PBMCs gave at least 6.5 million of these cells per sample. The germline V gene encodes CDR1 DFQATT and CDR2 SNEGSKA (reference sequence). This CDR3 has 14 amino acids. Deletions cut 3 bases from V and 0 bases from J, with 12 bases between.

The sample consisted of blood. The TCR comes from a man older than 75 in good health. The rearrangement links TRBV20-1 to TRBJ2-7; D remains ambiguous. DNA of the CDR3: TGCAGTGCTAGTGCAGGCACAATCTCCTACGAGCAGTACTTC. Protein sequence: CSASAGTISYEQYF.